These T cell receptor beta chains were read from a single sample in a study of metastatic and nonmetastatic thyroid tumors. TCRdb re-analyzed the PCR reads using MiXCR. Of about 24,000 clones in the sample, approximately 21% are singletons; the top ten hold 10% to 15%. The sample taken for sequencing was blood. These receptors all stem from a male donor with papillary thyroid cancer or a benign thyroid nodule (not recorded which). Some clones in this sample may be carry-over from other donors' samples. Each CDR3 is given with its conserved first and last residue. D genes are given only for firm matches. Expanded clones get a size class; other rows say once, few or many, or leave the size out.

CDR3 protein: CASSDAGTANYGYTF; CDR3 DNA: TGTGCCAGCAGTGATGCCGGGACTGCTAACTATGGCTACACCTTC; clone size: medium-sized; CDR3 length: 15; V gene: TRBV28; D gene: NA; J gene: TRBJ1-2
CDR3 protein: CASSEGLAVQHEQFF; CDR3 DNA: TGCGCCAGCAGTGAGGGGCTAGCGGTTCAGCATGAGCAGTTCTTC; clone size: many; CDR3 length: 15; V gene: TRBV10-2; D gene: TRBD2; J gene: TRBJ2-1
CDR3 protein: CASSLGLAGDGTGELFF; CDR3 DNA: TGTGCCAGCAGCCTTGGACTAGCGGGAGATGGCACCGGGGAGCTGTTTTTT; clone size: NA; CDR3 length: 17; V gene: TRBV5-4; D gene: TRBD2; J gene: TRBJ2-2
CDR3 protein: CASSYSPDRPAYEQYF; CDR3 DNA: TGTGCCAGCAGTTACTCCCCCGACAGGCCTGCCTACGAGCAGTACTTC; clone size: few; CDR3 length: 16; V gene: TRBV6-2/TRBV6-3; D gene: NA; J gene: TRBJ2-7
CDR3 protein: CASSRQGGGGELFF; CDR3 DNA: TGTGCCAGCAGTAGACAGGGAGGAGGGGGGGAGCTGTTTTTT; clone size: few; CDR3 length: 14; V gene: TRBV28; D gene: NA; J gene: TRBJ2-2
CDR3 protein: CATSRTGESYNSPLHF; CDR3 DNA: TGTGCCACCAGCAGGACAGGGGAGTCCTATAATTCACCCCTCCACTTT; clone size: many; CDR3 length: 16; V gene: TRBV15; D gene: TRBD1; J gene: TRBJ1-6
CDR3 protein: CATSLGANQPQHF; CDR3 DNA: TGTGCCACCTCACTGGGGGCAAATCAGCCCCAGCATTTT; clone size: many; CDR3 length: 13; V gene: TRBV28; D gene: NA; J gene: TRBJ1-5
CDR3 protein: CASSRSPLETQYF; CDR3 DNA: TGTGCCAGCAGTCGCAGTCCGTTGGAGACCCAGTACTTC; clone size: NA; CDR3 length: 13; V gene: TRBV12-3/TRBV12-4; D gene: NA; J gene: TRBJ2-5
CDR3 protein: CASSRSTLTDTQYF; CDR3 DNA: TGTGCCAGCAGTCGGAGCACTCTCACAGATACGCAGTATTTT; clone size: many; CDR3 length: 14; V gene: TRBV6-1; D gene: NA; J gene: TRBJ2-3
CDR3 protein: CAWSREGAMNF; CDR3 DNA: TGTGCCTGGAGCCGAGAGGGGGCTATGAACTTC; clone size: NA; CDR3 length: 11; V gene: TRBV30; D gene: TRBD1; J gene: TRBJ2-7
CDR3 protein: CSSRDMSVSYEQYF; CDR3 DNA: TGCAGTTCTAGAGACATGTCGGTTTCCTACGAGCAGTACTTC; clone size: NA; CDR3 length: 14; V gene: TRBV20-1; D gene: NA; J gene: TRBJ2-7
CDR3 protein: CASSAGSGTGDSYEQYF; CDR3 DNA: TGTGCCAGCAGTGCGGGGTCTGGGACAGGGGACTCCTACGAGCAGTACTTC; clone size: NA; CDR3 length: 17; V gene: TRBV27; D gene: TRBD1; J gene: TRBJ2-7
CDR3 protein: CAISMVGQNTEAFF; CDR3 DNA: TGTGCCATTAGTATGGTGGGACAGAACACTGAAGCTTTCTTT; clone size: few; CDR3 length: 14; V gene: TRBV19; D gene: NA; J gene: TRBJ1-1
CDR3 protein: CASSSTGRISQPQHF; CDR3 DNA: TGTGCCAGCAGCTCCACAGGGAGGATCAGCCAGCCCCAGCATTTT; clone size: NA; CDR3 length: 15; V gene: TRBV9; D gene: NA; J gene: TRBJ1-5
CDR3 protein: CASRRSGTPRDGYTF; CDR3 DNA: TGTGCCAGCAGGCGCTCCGGGACGCCAAGAGATGGCTACACCTTC; clone size: many; CDR3 length: 15; V gene: TRBV2; D gene: NA; J gene: TRBJ1-2
CDR3 protein: CASSLWGNYEQYF; CDR3 DNA: TGCGCCAGCAGCTTGTGGGGGAACTACGAGCAGTACTTC; clone size: many; CDR3 length: 13; V gene: TRBV5-1; D gene: NA; J gene: TRBJ2-7
CDR3 protein: CASSLLSGGHGSEKLFF; CDR3 DNA: TGTGCCAGCAGCTTGCTATCCGGAGGGCATGGTTCGGAAAAACTGTTTTTT; clone size: NA; CDR3 length: 17; V gene: TRBV5-6; D gene: NA; J gene: TRBJ1-4
CDR3 protein: CASRRTQRWAGELFF; CDR3 DNA: TGTGCCAGCAGGAGAACTCAGCGGTGGGCCGGGGAGCTGTTTTTT; clone size: many; CDR3 length: 15; V gene: TRBV6-1; D gene: NA; J gene: TRBJ2-2
CDR3 protein: CAISGTIGNANTGELFF; CDR3 DNA: TGTGCCATCAGTGGGACTATCGGTAACGCGAACACCGGGGAGCTGTTTTTT; clone size: NA; CDR3 length: 17; V gene: TRBV10-3; D gene: NA; J gene: TRBJ2-2
CDR3 protein: CASSAGRDTEAFF; CDR3 DNA: TGTGCCAGTAGTGCAGGGAGGGACACTGAAGCTTTCTTT; clone size: few; CDR3 length: 13; V gene: TRBV19; D gene: NA; J gene: TRBJ1-1
CDR3 protein: CASSPGVRSSQETQYF; CDR3 DNA: TGTGCCAGCAGCCCAGGAGTTAGATCCAGCCAAGAGACCCAGTACTTC; clone size: NA; CDR3 length: 16; V gene: TRBV14; D gene: NA; J gene: TRBJ2-5
CDR3 protein: CASSQDGVAKNYQETQYF; CDR3 DNA: TGTGCCAGCAGCCAAGATGGGGTAGCCAAGAATTACCAAGAGACCCAGTACTTC; clone size: many; CDR3 length: 18; V gene: TRBV4-2; D gene: NA; J gene: TRBJ2-5
CDR3 protein: CASRRDTISTDTQYF; CDR3 DNA: TGTGCCAGCAGGAGAGATACTATAAGCACAGATACGCAGTATTTT; clone size: many; CDR3 length: 15; V gene: TRBV12-3/TRBV12-4; D gene: NA; J gene: TRBJ2-3
CDR3 protein: CSLRLESDYEQYF; CDR3 DNA: TGCAGTCTGAGGTTAGAGTCAGATTACGAGCAGTACTTC; clone size: many; CDR3 length: 13; V gene: TRBV20-1; D gene: NA; J gene: TRBJ2-7
CDR3 protein: CASTDRGNEQFF; CDR3 DNA: TGTGCCAGCACCGACAGGGGGAATGAGCAGTTCTTC; clone size: many; CDR3 length: 12; V gene: TRBV4-2; D gene: TRBD1; J gene: TRBJ2-1
CDR3 protein: CASSLAGMNTEAFF; CDR3 DNA: TGTGCCAGCAGCTTAGCAGGCATGAACACTGAAGCTTTCTTT; clone size: many; CDR3 length: 14; V gene: TRBV7-9; D gene: NA; J gene: TRBJ1-1
CDR3 protein: CASSLQGTGTSGSGGELFF; CDR3 DNA: TGTGCCAGCAGCTTACAGGGGACAGGGACTAGCGGGAGCGGCGGGGAGCTGTTTTTT; clone size: many; CDR3 length: 19; V gene: TRBV13; D gene: TRBD2; J gene: TRBJ2-2
CDR3 protein: CASSLVLLNEQFF; CDR3 DNA: TGTGCCAGCAGCTTAGTACTCCTCAATGAGCAGTTCTTC; clone size: once; CDR3 length: 13; V gene: TRBV7-9; D gene: NA; J gene: TRBJ2-1
CDR3 protein: CASSWDSTPEQFF; CDR3 DNA: TGCGCCAGCAGCTGGGACTCTACCCCTGAGCAGTTCTTC; clone size: NA; CDR3 length: 13; V gene: TRBV5-1; D gene: NA; J gene: TRBJ2-1